The rows below give T cell receptor beta chains drawn from one sample of a study of OX40 agonist ivuxolimab in advanced cancers. This table comes from immunoSEQ multiplex PCR, and its TCRdb copy is limited to in-frame clones, with some not included. Here the sample spans approximately 44,000 clones, approximately 80% being singletons. Sequenced here: CD4+ or CD8+ T cells sorted from blood, sampled in a trial of the OX40 agonist ivuxolimab. The receptors originated from an adult with an advanced solid tumor such as melanoma, head and neck, liver or kidney cancer. Each CDR3 is given with its conserved first and last residue. The D gene is left open where the match is weak. The listing skips clone size in some rows; elsewhere it reads once, few, many or a size class.

abundance,d_gene,v_gene,j_gene,CDR3aa,CDR3nt
medium-sized,TRBD2,TRBV4-1,TRBJ2-1,CASSPGGASGRVPYNEQFF,TGCGCCAGCAGCCCGGGCGGGGCTAGCGGGAGGGTCCCCTACAATGAGCAGTTCTTC
NA,NA,TRBV18,TRBJ2-3,CASSPTTDTQYF,TGTGCCAGCTCACCAACCACAGATACGCAGTATTTT
NA,NA,TRBV6-5,TRBJ2-3,CASSPGTKTDTQYF,TGTGCCAGCAGCCCTGGGACGAAAACAGATACGCAGTATTTT
few,NA,TRBV5-1,TRBJ1-2,CASSLDYGYTF,TGCGCCAGCAGTCTGGACTATGGCTACACCTTC
NA,TRBD2,TRBV5-1,TRBJ2-2,CASSPLAGEVAGELFF,TGCGCCAGCAGTCCCTTAGCGGGAGAGGTGGCCGGGGAGCTGTTTTTT
once,NA,TRBV28,TRBJ2-4,CASSLGGKNIQYF,TGTGCCAGCAGTTTGGGTGGTAAAAACATTCAGTACTTC
NA,NA,TRBV11-2,TRBJ2-2,CASSIRVTGELFF,TGTGCCAGCAGCATCAGGGTCACCGGGGAGCTGTTTTTT
once,NA,TRBV2,TRBJ2-7,CASSGLATYEQYF,TGTGCCAGCAGCGGACTGGCGACCTACGAGCAGTACTTC
NA,NA,TRBV30,TRBJ1-4,CAWTLRAGEKLFF,TGTGCCTGGACGCTGAGGGCGGGGGAAAAACTGTTTTTT
NA,TRBD2,TRBV10-1,TRBJ2-5,CASSESISGTETQYF,TGCGCCAGCAGTGAGTCTATTAGCGGGACGGAGACCCAGTACTTC
NA,NA,TRBV1,TRBJ1-2,CTSSQPYPGQGYGYTF,TGCACCAGCAGCCAACCCTACCCGGGACAGGGCTATGGCTACACCTTC
NA,TRBD2,TRBV5-1,TRBJ2-1,CASSSSLLAGVDNEQFF,TGCGCCAGCAGCTCGTCCTTACTAGCGGGGGTGGACAATGAGCAGTTCTTC
NA,TRBD1,TRBV5-1,TRBJ1-4,CASSSGTGRPNEKLFF,TGCGCCAGCAGCTCCGGGACAGGGAGACCTAATGAAAAACTGTTTTTT
NA,NA,TRBV5-1,TRBJ2-1,CASFGPSGSYNEQFF,TGCGCCAGCTTTGGGCCGTCGGGGTCTTACAATGAGCAGTTCTTC
once,TRBD1,TRBV27,TRBJ1-4,CASSPTGGVKGKLFF,TGTGCCAGCAGTCCCACAGGGGGCGTAAAGGGAAAACTGTTTTTT
NA,TRBD2,TRBV27,TRBJ2-7,CASSLSAGGRYEQYF,TGTGCCAGCAGTTTATCCGCGGGAGGGCGATACGAGCAGTACTTC
NA,NA,TRBV18,TRBJ1-5,CASSPAGSSNQPQHF,TGTGCCAGCTCACCGGCAGGGAGTTCCAATCAGCCCCAGCATTTT
NA,NA,TRBV28,TRBJ2-7,CASSPYLEQYF,TGTGCCAGCAGTCCGTACTTAGAGCAGTACTTC
NA,TRBD1,TRBV28,TRBJ2-7,CASSTGQSPGEQYF,TGTGCCAGCAGTACGGGACAGTCCCCGGGGGAGCAGTACTTC
NA,NA,TRBV19,TRBJ1-5,CASRRDLDQPQHF,TGTGCCAGTAGGCGGGATCTCGATCAGCCCCAGCATTTT
NA,NA,TRBV30,TRBJ2-7,CAWTLTGYEQYF,TGTGCCTGGACCTTAACGGGCTACGAGCAGTACTTC
NA,TRBD1,TRBV7-9,TRBJ1-1,CATSRGPKNTEAFF,TGTGCCACCTCGAGGGGGCCTAAGAACACTGAAGCTTTCTTT
NA,TRBD2,TRBV5-1,TRBJ2-1,CASSLEGSGRDAYNEQFF,TGCGCCAGCAGCTTGGAGGGTAGCGGGAGAGACGCCTACAATGAGCAGTTCTTC
NA,TRBD1,TRBV7-2,TRBJ1-1,CASSFTGQLGTEAFF,TGTGCCAGCAGCTTTACGGGACAGTTAGGCACTGAAGCTTTCTTT
NA,NA,TRBV20-1,TRBJ2-7,CSAGPPREQYF,TGCAGTGCGGGACCACCGAGGGAGCAGTACTTC
NA,TRBD1,TRBV4-1,TRBJ2-7,CASSLTQGSPYEQYF,TGCGCCAGCAGCCTGACACAGGGGTCCCCCTACGAGCAGTACTTC
NA,NA,TRBV15,TRBJ2-1,CATSGGRADYNEQFF,TGTGCCACCAGCGGGGGCCGGGCAGACTACAATGAGCAGTTCTTC
once,NA,TRBV6-1,TRBJ2-3,CASSEGTWGPDTQYF,TGTGCCAGCAGTGAAGGGACCTGGGGCCCAGATACGCAGTATTTT
NA,NA,TRBV5-4,TRBJ1-2,CASSPTGGLGYTF,TGTGCCAGCAGCCCCACCGGGGGGCTGGGCTACACCTTC
NA,NA,TRBV7-3,TRBJ2-1,CASSLSGGNEQFF,TGTGCCAGCAGCTTATCCGGCGGGAATGAGCAGTTCTTC
few,NA,TRBV5-1,TRBJ1-3,CASSSGLGGTGSGNTIYF,TGCGCCAGCAGCTCAGGTCTCGGGGGCACTGGCTCTGGAAACACCATATATTTT
NA,NA,TRBV2,TRBJ2-7,CASSRDRYYEQYF,TGTGCCAGCAGCCGGGACCGCTACTACGAGCAGTACTTC
NA,TRBD2,TRBV27,TRBJ2-1,CASSLLAGGDNEQFF,TGTGCCAGCAGTCTACTAGCGGGAGGCGACAATGAGCAGTTCTTC
NA,TRBD1,TRBV5-1,TRBJ2-7,CASSSGTGAYEQYF,TGCGCCAGCAGCTCCGGGACAGGGGCCTACGAGCAGTACTTC
NA,TRBD1,TRBV7-3,TRBJ2-7,CASSLGTGPYEQYF,TGTGCCAGCAGCTTAGGGACAGGTCCCTACGAGCAGTACTTC
NA,NA,TRBV6-5,TRBJ1-1,CASSFGAFGADTEAFF,TGTGCCAGCAGTTTCGGCGCTTTTGGGGCGGACACTGAAGCTTTCTTT
NA,NA,TRBV16,TRBJ2-3,CASSQSPSGTDTQYF,TGTGCCAGCAGCCAATCGCCCTCAGGAACAGATACGCAGTATTTT
NA,NA,TRBV21-1,TRBJ1-1,CASSKGIRGAGGPYLYTEAFF,TGTGCCAGCAGCAAAGGAATAAGAGGGGCAGGGGGGCCCTATTTGTACACTGAAGCTTTCTTT
once,TRBD2,TRBV5-1,TRBJ2-1,CASSLALDPEREKYNEQFF,TGCGCCAGCAGCTTGGCTTTGGACCCCGAGCGGGAAAAATACAATGAGCAGTTCTTC
NA,NA,TRBV11-2,TRBJ2-7,CASSLSQLYYEQYF,TGTGCCAGCAGCTTATCCCAGCTGTACTACGAGCAGTACTTC
NA,NA,TRBV5-5,TRBJ2-7,CASSFSRRSYEQYF,TGTGCCAGCAGCTTCAGCCGGAGGTCCTACGAGCAGTACTTC
NA,TRBD1,TRBV28,TRBJ1-6,CASSPGTDNSPLHF,TGTGCCAGCAGTCCGGGGACAGATAATTCACCCCTCCACTTT
NA,NA,TRBV19,TRBJ2-5,CASSPGRGLQETQYF,TGTGCCAGTAGTCCGGGGCGGGGGCTCCAAGAGACCCAGTACTTC
NA,NA,TRBV28,TRBJ2-7,CASSLSSGPKQQYF,TGTGCCAGCAGTTTATCCTCGGGCCCTAAGCAGCAGTACTTC
NA,NA,TRBV7-8,TRBJ1-1,CASSLARGDGTEAFF,TGTGCCAGCAGCTTAGCCAGGGGCGATGGGACTGAAGCTTTCTTT
NA,TRBD1,TRBV5-4,TRBJ1-1,CASSNGGQGRTEAFF,TGTGCCAGCAGCAATGGGGGACAGGGGCGGACTGAAGCTTTCTTT